This T cell receptor (beta chain) was captured by sequencing in a study of cytomegalovirus exposure and HLA in healthy donors. Generated by immunoSEQ multiplex PCR, the TCRdb table keeps only in-frame clones and is missing some. In the table there are some 71,000 clones, about 95% of which are singletons. This CDR3 is 13 amino acids long. Looked up from germline, CDR1 is LNHDA and CDR2 is SQIVND (reference sequence). V lost 0 bases and J lost 8, with 10 bases in between. The sequence was collected from a woman in her late teens or twenties in good health and CMV-seronegative. The sequencing input was PBMCs. The chain joins TRBV19 to TRBJ1-2; D is possibly TRBD1 (6 bases). CDR3 sequence reads: CASSIETGGGYTF. The CDR3 DNA follows: TGTGCCAGTAGTATAGAGACAGGAGGAGGCTACACCTTC.